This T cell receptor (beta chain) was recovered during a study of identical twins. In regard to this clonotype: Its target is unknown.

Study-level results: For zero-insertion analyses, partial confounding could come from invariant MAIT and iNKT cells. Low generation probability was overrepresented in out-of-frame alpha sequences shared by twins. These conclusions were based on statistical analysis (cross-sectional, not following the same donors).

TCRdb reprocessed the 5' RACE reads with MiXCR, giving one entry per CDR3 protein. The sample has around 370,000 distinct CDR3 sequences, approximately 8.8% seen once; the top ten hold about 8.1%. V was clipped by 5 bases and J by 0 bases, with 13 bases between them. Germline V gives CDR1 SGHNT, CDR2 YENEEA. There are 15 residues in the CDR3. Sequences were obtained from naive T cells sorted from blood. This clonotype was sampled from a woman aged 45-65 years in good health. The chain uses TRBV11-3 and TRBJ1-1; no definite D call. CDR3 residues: CASSGRTGLNTEAFF. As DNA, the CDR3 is TGTGCCAGCAGCGGACGAACTGGGCTGAACACTGAAGCTTTCTTT.